This T cell receptor beta chain was obtained from a study of T cells after yellow fever vaccination. On the study more broadly: SMART-Seq v4 Ultra Low Input served to prepare low-cell-number fractions. Study results and caveats: Repertoires obtained by FACS sorting could include abundant clonotypes that entered as contaminants from the bulk population.

The table lists this clonotype with many counts. No antigen is known for it. TCRdb reprocessed the 5' RACE reads with MiXCR, giving one entry per CDR3 protein. The data show some 200,000 distinct CDR3 sequences, approximately 3.2% seen once. The sequences come from CD4+ T cells sorted from PBMCs, collected 10 days after the yellow fever booster vaccination. The sequence was obtained from a man aged 18 to 35 who received the YFV17D yellow fever vaccine.

The CDR3 DNA reads as TGCGCCAGCAGCTTGGGCGGGATTGAGAACCAGCCCCAGCATTTT. Its translation is CASSLGGIENQPQHF. The rearrangement joins TRBV5-1 to TRBJ1-5; unclear D gene. The ends were cut back, 0 bases at V and 7 bases at J, with 14 bases in the middle. CDR3 size: 15 residues. Germline values: CDR1 SGHRS, CDR2 YFSETQ.